The next 28 T cell receptor beta chains were all read from a single sample in a study of response to subunit inactivated influenza vaccine. TCRdb reprocessed the RT-PCR reads via MiXCR and lists one record per CDR3 protein. The table shows some 540,000 distinct CDR3 sequences, with 20% to 25% occurring only once. A further study also used this sample, focusing on T cells expressing NK-cell markers. That work states: It was by 5'RACE template switching with UMIs that TCR beta cDNA was made.

The sample was CD4+ T cells sorted from PBMCs, taken about 13 days after vaccination. The receptors here all came from a man over 45 who received an inactivated influenza vaccine.

The chain links TRBV5-5 to TRBJ2-5; D unresolved. The V end lost 0 bases, the J end lost 5 bases, and 14 bases lay between the germline ends. Germline-derived CDR1 and CDR2 are SGHKS and YYEKEE (reference sequence). This CDR3 has 15 residues. CDR3 sequence (DNA): TGTGCCAGCAGCTTGGACCTTAGCCTGGGGGAGACCCAGTACTTC. Amino acids: CASSLDLSLGETQYF.

In its sample, this clonotype was seen a few times. The chain couples TRBV12-3 or TRBV12-4 to TRBJ2-1; TRBD2 aligns across 7 bases. V trimming: 4 bases; J trimming: 4 bases; junction bases outside the gene matches: 7. The length of the CDR3 is 15 residues. CDR3 sequence (DNA): TGTGCCAGCAGTTCCCAAGCGGGATCTTACAATGAGCAGTTCTTC. Its protein product is CASSSQAGSYNEQFF.

This clonotype has ten or more counts. The chain is built from TRBV11-1 and TRBJ2-2; no clear D gene. The germline V gene encodes CDR1 SGHAT and CDR2 FQDESV (reference sequence). The CDR3 covers 14 residues. V gave up 4 bases and J gave up 4 bases, with 10 bases separating them. The CDR3: CASSSKSGTGELFF. In DNA form, the CDR3 reads TGTGCCAGCAGCTCTAAGAGTGGCACCGGGGAGCTGTTTTTT. The whole variable domain, remainder taken from reference TRBV11-1 and TRBJ2-2, is EAEVAQSPRYKITEKSQAVAFWCDPISGHATLYWYRQILGQGPELLVQFQDESVVDDSQLPKDRFSAERLKGVDSTLKIQPAELGDSAMYLCASSSKSGTGELFFGEGSRLTVL.

This clonotype was seen a handful of times. This CDR3 is CAIKGQGWNEQFF. For the CDR3, the DNA is TGTGCCATCAAAGGACAGGGTTGGAATGAGCAGTTCTTC. V is TRBV10-3 and J is TRBJ2-1; TRBD1 matches 8 bases. Trimming cost V 7 bases and J 7 bases; bases outside gene matches: 6. The CDR3 totals 13 residues. Germline CDR1 is ENHRY and CDR2 is SYGVKD.

The chain employs TRBV5-1 and TRBJ2-7; TRBD1 matches at 9 bases. Per germline, CDR1 SGHRS and CDR2 YFSETQ. This CDR3 region has 14 residues. Unmatched junction bases numbered 8, after V lost 7 bases and J lost 3 bases. CDR3 region: CASGSGTGFYEQYF. CDR3 nucleotides: TGCGCCAGCGGTTCCGGGACAGGGTTCTACGAGCAGTACTTC.

The genes are TRBV20-1 and TRBJ2-5; D is possibly TRBD1 (7 bases). The germline V gene encodes CDR1 DFQATT and CDR2 SNEGSKA (reference sequence). V was clipped by 6 bases and J by 2 bases, with 16 bases between them. CDR3 length equals 14 residues. CDR3 nucleotide sequence: TGCAGTGCGAGGGGGGCGACAGGGCAAGAGACCCAGTACTTC. Amino acid sequence: CSARGATGQETQYF.

The chain combines TRBV6-2 or TRBV6-3 with TRBJ1-1, with D perhaps matching TRBD1 (5 bases). This CDR3 comprises 13 residues. With 4 bases removed from V and 1 base from J, the gap between germline ends came to 7 bases. Per germline, CDR1 MNHEY and CDR2 SVGEGT. DNA for the CDR3: TGTGCCAGCAGTTCACAGGCGAACACTGAAGCTTTCTTT. It translates to CASSSQANTEAFF.

The chain employs TRBV19 and TRBJ1-4; TRBD1 might be the D (6 bases). V was pared by 5 bases and J by 7 bases, with 17 bases between. The germline CDR1 and CDR2 sequences are LNHDA and SQIVND (reference sequence). There are 15 residues in the CDR3. This CDR3 is CASSGRQAEGEKLFF. The CDR3 coding sequence is TGTGCCAGTAGTGGTCGACAGGCCGAGGGTGAAAAACTGTTTTTT.

This clonotype has a handful of counts. This chain links TRBV9 with TRBJ2-3, with D possibly being TRBD1 or TRBD2 (5 bases each). CDR3 length equals 16 residues. Between the trimmed V and J ends, which lost 0 bases and 0 bases, there was a span of 11 bases. CDR1 and CDR2 from the germline V gene are SGDLS and YYNGEE. CDR3 sequence: CASSVAWGPSTDTQYF. The CDR3 coding sequence is TGTGCCAGCAGCGTAGCTTGGGGACCCAGCACAGATACGCAGTATTTT.

This clonotype was detected only a few times. The chain carries TRBV6-5 and TRBJ2-7, with D tentatively TRBD2 (5 bases). The CDR3 contains 13 residues. Germline V CDR1 and CDR2: MNHEY, SVGAGI. Deletions cut 0 bases from V and 7 bases from J, with 10 bases between. The CDR3 reads CASSYSRAREQYF. CDR3 coding DNA: TGTGCCAGCAGTTACTCGAGGGCTCGTGAGCAGTACTTC.

This CDR3 is CASQDRDPSTDTQYF. The CDR3 coding sequence is TGTGCCAGCCAAGACCGGGACCCTAGCACAGATACGCAGTATTTT. V and J are TRBV2 and TRBJ2-3, with D perhaps TRBD1 or TRBD2 (5 bases each). The germline gives CDR1 SNHLY, CDR2 FYNNEI. The V gene lost 8 bases and the J gene lost 0 bases, with 15 bases spanning the gap. The CDR3 covers 15 residues.

This clonotype was detected only a few times. This rearrangement joins TRBV6-2 or TRBV6-3 to TRBJ2-5; no definite D call. The V gene's germline CDR1 is MNHEY and CDR2 SVGEGT. The CDR3 totals 14 residues. With 6 bases removed from V and 1 base from J, the gap between germline ends came to 12 bases. In DNA form, the CDR3 reads TGTGCCAGCAGCCCAGGCGGCAGCCAAGAGACCCAGTACTTC. Protein product: CASSPGGSQETQYF.

The V call is TRBV5-5, the J call TRBJ2-2; 7 bases line up with TRBD1. The germline V gene encodes CDR1 SGHKS and CDR2 YYEKEE (reference sequence). The CDR3 runs to 15 residues. With V trimmed by 5 bases and J by 1 base, 5 bases remained unmatched. The CDR3: CASRPRQGNTGELFF. The CDR3 bases are TGTGCCAGCAGACCGAGACAGGGGAACACCGGGGAGCTGTTTTTT.

V and J are TRBV12-3 or TRBV12-4 and TRBJ2-7, with D possibly TRBD1 on 5 matching bases. The CDR3 totals 15 residues. V shed 0 bases and J shed 5 bases, with 14 bases lying between them. The CDR3 loop is CASSLAGLMMNEQYF. The CDR3 region has the DNA TGTGCCAGCAGTTTAGCGGGGCTTATGATGAACGAGCAGTACTTC.

The rearrangement uses TRBV20-1 and TRBJ2-2; a possible D gene is TRBD1 (7 bases). The germline gives CDR1 DFQATT, CDR2 SNEGSKA (reference sequence). The V and J ends lost 6 bases and 5 bases respectively, with 19 bases between them. The CDR3 is 15 amino acids. This CDR3 reads CSARDVTGRTGELFF. As DNA, the CDR3 is TGCAGTGCCAGGGACGTGACAGGGAGGACCGGGGAGCTGTTTTTT.

The chain recombines TRBV11-3 with TRBJ2-3, with 7 bases lining up with TRBD2. The length of the CDR3 is 15 residues. V lost 5 bases and J lost 4; bases outside the gene matches: 9. CDR1 is SGHNT, CDR2 YENEEA, per germline. CDR3 sequence: CASSNRGGRADTQYF. DNA for the CDR3: TGTGCCAGCAGCAATAGGGGCGGGAGAGCAGATACGCAGTATTTT. The entire variable domain, with the rest obtained from reference TRBV11-3 and TRBJ2-3, is as follows: EAGVVQSPRYKIIEKKQPVAFWCNPISGHNTLYWYLQNLGQGPELLIRYENEEAVDDSQLPKDRFSAERLKGVDSTLKIQPAELGDSAVYLCASSNRGGRADTQYFGPGTRLTVL.

In this sample, this clonotype turned up many times. The chain is built from TRBV12-3 or TRBV12-4 and TRBJ1-2; TRBD1 matches at 7 bases. The ends lost 4 bases at V and 2 bases at J; junction bases unmatched: 4. The CDR3 is made up of 14 amino acids. Here the CDR3 DNA reads TGTGCCAGCAGTTCCCGACAGGGAAACTATGGCTACACCTTC. It translates to CASSSRQGNYGYTF.

This clonotype was seen only a few times. The V gene is TRBV20-1, the J gene TRBJ2-7; the match to TRBD2 covers 8 bases. J lost 1 base, V lost 7 bases, and 3 bases had no gene match. This CDR3 comprises 12 residues. CDR1 and CDR2 (germline): DFQATT, SNEGSKA (reference sequence). The CDR3 is CSVAGSSYEQYF. The CDR3 bases are TGCAGTGTAGCGGGATCTTCCTACGAGCAGTACTTC.

This clonotype showed up just a few times. The CDR3 region is CASSRGTGITNIQYF. CDR3 DNA: TGTGCCAGCAGCCGAGGGACAGGGATTACAAACATTCAGTACTTC. This sequence joins TRBV5-6 and TRBJ2-4; 9 bases are shared with TRBD1. Per the germline V gene, CDR1 is SGHDT and CDR2 is YYEEEE. V was pared by 4 bases and J by 6 bases, with 8 bases of the junction left unmatched. The CDR3 covers 15 residues.

V and J are TRBV7-7 and TRBJ2-1; no definite D call. CDR3 length: 13 residues. Per the germline V gene, CDR1 is SSHAT and CDR2 is FNYEAQ (reference sequence). Trimming shortened V by 1 base and J by 6 bases, and 7 bases separated the two germline ends. In DNA form, the CDR3 reads TGTGCCAGCAGCTTAGATGCAGGCAATGAGCAGTTCTTC. Translated: CASSLDAGNEQFF.

This chain uses TRBV3-1 with TRBJ1-1; the match to TRBD1 covers 9 bases. There are 12 residues in the CDR3. J lost 10 bases, V lost 2 bases, and 2 bases had no gene match. CDR1 and CDR2 (germline): LGHDT, YNNKEL (reference sequence). This CDR3 reads CASSQQTGGAFF. DNA for the CDR3: TGTGCCAGCAGCCAACAGACAGGGGGAGCTTTCTTT.

This clonotype turned up a few times. DNA for the CDR3: TGTGCCAGTAGGCTTTCGGGGCAGGGCGGCTACGAGCAGTACTTC. Protein product: CASRLSGQGGYEQYF. The rearrangement links TRBV19 to TRBJ2-7; D tentatively fits TRBD1 or TRBD2 (5 bases each). The germline V gene encodes CDR1 LNHDA and CDR2 SQIVND (reference sequence). Trimming pared 6 bases from V and 3 bases from J, leaving 18 bases between. The CDR3 sequence is 15 residues long.

This chain joins TRBV7-2 and TRBJ2-5; a weak D match, TRBD2 (5 bases). With 6 bases removed from V and 6 bases from J, the gap between germline ends came to 20 bases. The germline V gene encodes CDR1 SGHTA and CDR2 FQGNSA. This CDR3 has 15 amino acids. CDR3 loop: CASRAGGVALKTQYF. The CDR3 coding sequence is TGTGCCAGCAGGGCTGGTGGGGTAGCGCTCAAGACCCAGTACTTC.

For the CDR3, the DNA is TGTGCCAGCAGTGGACCGGGCTACTTCTCCACAGATACGCAGTATTTT. As protein: CASSGPGYFSTDTQYF. This sequence joins TRBV6-1 and TRBJ2-3; no firm D call. Germline values: CDR1 MNHNS, CDR2 SASEGT. The CDR3 length is 16 residues. The ends were cut back, 4 bases at V and 2 bases at J, with 16 bases in the middle.

V usage is TRBV11-2 and J usage is TRBJ1-1; possibly TRBD1 for D (5 bases). The CDR3 length is 15 residues. Trimming took 5 bases from V and 6 from J, leaving 19 bases between them. Per germline, CDR1 SGHAT and CDR2 FQNNGV. CDR3 sequence: CASSQAGVVRPEAFF. CDR3 in DNA: TGTGCCAGCAGCCAGGCGGGGGTTGTTCGTCCTGAAGCTTTCTTT.

The J gene is TRBJ2-3, the V gene TRBV10-3; 13 nucleotides line up with TRBD2. The CDR3 is made up of 14 amino acids. V dropped 6 bases and J dropped 6; count of bases not matched to a gene: 3. The germline V gene encodes CDR1 ENHRY and CDR2 SYGVKD. The DNA of the CDR3 is TGTGCCATCAGAGGACTAGCGGGGGTGGATACGCAGTATTTT. Protein: CAIRGLAGVDTQYF.

CDR3 protein: CASSNLRSVSYNEQFF. CDR3 coding DNA: TGTGCCAGCAGTAACCTACGGAGTGTCTCCTACAATGAGCAGTTCTTC. The chain carries TRBV6-2 or TRBV6-3 and TRBJ2-1; D is unresolved. Trimming stripped 5 bases from V and 0 bases from J, with 14 bases between. The CDR3 is made up of 16 amino acids. Germline V gene sequence: CDR1 MNHEY, CDR2 SVGEGT.

V and J are TRBV7-6 and TRBJ2-5; TRBD2 matches at 8 bases. J gave up 8 bases and V 0 bases, and 5 bases lay outside the gene matches. The CDR3 runs 14 residues. The germline V gene encodes CDR1 SGHVS and CDR2 FNYEAQ. The CDR3 sequence is CASSLAGSGVTQYF. The CDR3 coding sequence is TGTGCCAGCAGCTTAGCTGGTAGCGGGGTTACCCAGTACTTC.